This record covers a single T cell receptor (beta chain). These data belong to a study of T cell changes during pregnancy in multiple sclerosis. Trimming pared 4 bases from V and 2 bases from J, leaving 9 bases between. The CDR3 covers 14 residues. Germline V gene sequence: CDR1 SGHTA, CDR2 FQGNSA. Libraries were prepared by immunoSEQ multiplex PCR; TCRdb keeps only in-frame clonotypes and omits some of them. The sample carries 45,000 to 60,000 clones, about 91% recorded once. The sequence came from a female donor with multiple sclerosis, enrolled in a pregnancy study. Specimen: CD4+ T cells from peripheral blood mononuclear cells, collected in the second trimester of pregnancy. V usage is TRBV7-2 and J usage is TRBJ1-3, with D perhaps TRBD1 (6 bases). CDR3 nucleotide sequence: TGTGCCAGCAGCTACAGGGCGGCTGGAAACACCATATATTTT. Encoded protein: CASSYRAAGNTIYF.